The following is a TCR beta chain sequence with its context. The record originates from a study of blood T cell repertoires in COVID-19. At the level of the study: Donors in the United States, Italy and Spain gave samples during acute or convalescent COVID-19. Sample material is recorded as cDNA or gDNA derived from T cells, B-cell-depleted T cells, or PBMCs.

The CDR3 spans 16 residues. Germline lookup yields CDR1 WNHNN and CDR2 SYGVQD (reference sequence). Trimming left V 6 bases short and J 1 base short, with 13 bases between. Per the original data handling: Reference gene primer amplification gave nucleated cell count estimates. Measured with immunoSEQ multiplex PCR; TCRdb has only the in-frame clones, and not every one. The V and J calls and clone size come from that table; D and trimming were worked out from the DNA. This sample has roughly 53,000 clones, with nearly 90% found just once. The gene calls are TRBV10-1 and TRBJ1-6, with a possible D match to TRBD1 (6 bases). The TCR sequence derives from a man between 60 and 75 years old with acute or convalescent COVID-19. Sequenced sample: peripheral blood. CDR3 nucleotides: TGCGCCAGCAGACTCCTGGGGGCGTCCTATAATTCACCCCTCCACTTT. Translated: CASRLLGASYNSPLHF.